This T cell receptor (beta chain) is from a study of shared clonotypes between healthy human individuals. Splitting the CD4+ cells yielded a CD45RA+ naive subset and a CD45RA-negative memory subset. Sequenced by immunoSEQ multiplex PCR; TCRdb stores in-frame clones only, minus some. Among around 700,000 clones listed, more than 70% were seen once. Study findings and constraints: Naive CD4 clonotypes overlapped across several donors at around 4.7%.

The length of the CDR3 is 14 residues. The germline V gene encodes CDR1 SGHRS and CDR2 YFSETQ. Germline trimming cut 0 bases from V and 2 bases from J; bases unmatched to any gene: 0. This clone came up a few times. Its specificity is not known. Other nucleotide sequences in the sample specify the same CDR3. Specimen: memory CD4+ T cells sorted from blood. Documented subset: CD45RA-negative fraction. This rearrangement joins TRBV5-1 to TRBJ2-5; 8 positions match TRBD1. This clonotype was sampled from a woman younger than 45 in good health. The CDR3 here is CASSLGQGQETQYF. The CDR3 DNA reads as TGCGCCAGCAGCTTGGGACAGGGGCAAGAGACCCAGTACTTC.